The 3 T cell receptor beta chains given below trace back to one sample, sequenced in a study of blood T cell repertoires in COVID-19. TCRdb keeps only in-frame clones here, not all; method: immunoSEQ multiplex PCR. The data contain approximately 220,000 clones, roughly 80% of them singletons. The sequencing sample was made of peripheral blood. The receptors were sampled from a woman aged 80 or over with acute or convalescent COVID-19.

V and J are TRBV3-1 (or the pseudogene TRBV3-2) and TRBJ2-7, with TRBD1 matching over 10 bases. Germline values: CDR1 LGHDT, CDR2 YNNKEL (reference sequence). Unmatched junction bases numbered 5, after V lost 4 bases and J lost 5 bases. CDR3 length: 14 residues. The CDR3 loop is CASSPRTGGDEQYF. The CDR3 DNA sequence: TGTGCCAGCAGCCCTCGGACAGGGGGGGACGAGCAGTACTTC.

The chain couples TRBV14 to TRBJ2-2, with D possibly being TRBD2 (6 bases). Germline V CDR1 and CDR2: SGHDN, FVKESK. The CDR3 is 18 residues long. V was pared by 4 bases and J by 4 bases, with 22 bases between. CDR3 sequence reads: CASSPHVGRRGFTGELFF. The DNA of the CDR3 is TGTGCCAGCAGCCCACATGTCGGGCGGAGGGGATTCACCGGGGAGCTGTTTTTT.

The chain joins TRBV20-1 to TRBJ2-5, with 16 positions matching TRBD2. Per the germline V gene, CDR1 is DFQATT and CDR2 is SNEGSKA (reference sequence). CDR3 size: 17 residues. The trim removed 3 bases at V and 5 bases at J, leaving 9 bases unmatched. CDR3 bases: TGCAGTGCTAGTGAAGAACCGGGACTAGCGGGAGGGGAGACCCAGTACTTC. This sequence encodes CSASEEPGLAGGETQYF.